Described below is a single T cell receptor (beta chain) sequence and its context. These data come from a study of T cells after posttransplantation cyclophosphamide. The naive gate required viable CD3+CD4+ or CD3+CD8+ cells with CCR7+CD45RA+CD45RO-CD95-CD27+CD28+ phenotype. Clones were read by immunoSEQ multiplex PCR, and TCRdb kept only the in-frame ones, dropping some. The data show under 40,000 clones, with roughly 91% seen just once and approximately 0.098% held by the top ten. CDR3 length: 13 amino acids. In germline, CDR1 is MNHEY, CDR2 SVGAGI. V was pared by 6 bases and J by 7 bases, with 5 bases of the junction left unmatched.

What was sequenced was naive CD4+ T cells sorted from blood. This TCR came from a man aged 25-40 years in good health and a related stem cell transplant donor. This sequence joins TRBV6-5 and TRBJ2-2; 7 nucleotides align to TRBD1. DNA of the CDR3: TGTGCCAGCAGCCGACAGGGCCACGGGGAGCTGTTTTTT. It specifies CASSRQGHGELFF.